This T cell receptor (beta chain) was captured in a study of read filtering for tumor transcriptome and immune sequencing. Study in general: Revised staging placed under ten patients in R-ISS I, about 16 in II, more than five in III. Broader study findings: The CD138-negative fraction was mixed bone marrow immune cells, not pure T cells.

Per the germline V gene, CDR1 is SQVTM and CDR2 is ANQGSEA. The CDR3 runs to 13 residues. V lost 7 bases, J lost 3 bases, and 5 bases stayed unmatched. With regard to this clonotype: Antigen: not known.

This library used roughly 400 ng RNA and molecular barcoded adaptors spanning alpha/delta and beta/gamma chains. One entry per CDR3 protein results from TCRdb running MiXCR on the reads. This repertoire shows around 130,000 distinct CDR3 sequences, less than 15% found once; its top ten account for under 9%. Sample: a population of CD138-negative cells sorted from bone marrow. J is TRBJ2-1 and V is TRBV29-1; TRBD2 agrees at 8 bases. The sequence came from a donor aged 40 or older with multiple myeloma. CDR3 DNA sequence: TGCAGCGCTGGCGCGGGAGGCTACAATGAGCAGTTCTTC. Encoded protein: CSAGAGGYNEQFF.